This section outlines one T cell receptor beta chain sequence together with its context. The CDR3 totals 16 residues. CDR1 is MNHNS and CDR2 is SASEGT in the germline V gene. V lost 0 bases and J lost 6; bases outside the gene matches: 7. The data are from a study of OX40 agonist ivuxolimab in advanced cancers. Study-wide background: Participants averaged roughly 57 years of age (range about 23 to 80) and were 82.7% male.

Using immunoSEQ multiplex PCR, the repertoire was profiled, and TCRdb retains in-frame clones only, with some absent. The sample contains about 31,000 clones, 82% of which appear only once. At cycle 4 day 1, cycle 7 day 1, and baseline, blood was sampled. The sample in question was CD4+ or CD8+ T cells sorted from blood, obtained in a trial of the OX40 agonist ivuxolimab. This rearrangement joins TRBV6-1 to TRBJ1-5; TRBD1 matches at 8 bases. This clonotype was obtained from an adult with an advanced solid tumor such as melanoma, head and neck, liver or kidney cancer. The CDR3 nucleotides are TGTGCCAGCAGTGAAGCTATCGGGACAGGCCCTCAGCCCCAGCATTTT. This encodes CASSEAIGTGPQPQHF.